These 12 T cell receptor beta chains came from one sample sequenced in a study of control samples from healthy donors and cancer patients. Only in-frame clones appear in the TCRdb table, and some are missing; sequencing was by immunoSEQ multiplex PCR. The sample has about 35,000 clones; 85% to 95% are singletons. Sequencing used PBMCs. The receptor set was obtained from a man aged 35-49 years with colorectal cancer.

Here the CDR3 DNA reads TGCGCCAGCAGCCGTCGGGATGGTGGCTACACCTTC. This codes for CASSRRDGGYTF. This sequence joins TRBV4-1 and TRBJ1-2; D gene ambiguous. The CDR3 loop spans 12 amino acids. The V gene lost 4 bases and the J gene lost 7 bases, with 10 bases spanning the gap. CDR1 and CDR2 (germline): MGHRA, YSYEKL.

J is TRBJ2-3 and V is TRBV9; weak D call: TRBD2 (6 bases). This CDR3 is 15 amino acids long. Looked up from germline, CDR1 is SGDLS and CDR2 is YYNGEE. Trimming stripped 0 bases from V and 2 bases from J, with 10 bases between. CDR3 sequence (DNA): TGTGCCAGCAGCGTAGGCGGGACTCTCACAGATACGCAGTATTTT. Its protein is CASSVGGTLTDTQYF.

CDR3 bases: TGTGCCAGCAGATCCAGTAGCGGGGGGGCCGGTGAGACCCAGTACTTC. This gives the protein CASRSSSGGAGETQYF. This rearrangement joins TRBV2 to TRBJ2-5; TRBD2 aligns across 11 bases. The CDR3 has 16 amino acids. Germline V lookup: CDR1 SNHLY, CDR2 FYNNEI. J lost 5 bases, V lost 6 bases, and 11 bases had no gene match.

The genes are TRBV6-5 and TRBJ2-3; 7 bases agree with TRBD1. Germline V lookup: CDR1 MNHEY, CDR2 SVGAGI. The ends lost 6 bases at V and 9 bases at J; junction bases unmatched: 3. The CDR3 is made up of 11 amino acids. Written as DNA, the CDR3 is TGTGCCAGCAGCCGGACAGGCACGCAGTATTTT. This gives the protein CASSRTGTQYF.

V and J are TRBV6-4 and TRBJ1-2; 8 bases match TRBD1. CDR3 size: 15 residues. Trimming removed 2 bases from V and 8 bases from J; junction bases left unmatched: 10. CDR1 is MRHNA and CDR2 is SNTAGT in the germline V gene. The CDR3 coding sequence is TGTGCCAGCAGTGACACCCAGGGGGCGCGAGGAGGCTACACCTTC. Its translation is CASSDTQGARGGYTF.

This rearrangement joins TRBV10-3 to TRBJ2-5; D is tentatively TRBD1 or TRBD2 (6 bases each). CDR3 length equals 15 residues. Trimming removed 4 bases from V and 0 bases from J, with 12 bases in between. In germline, CDR1 is ENHRY, CDR2 SYGVKD. CDR3 nucleotides: TGTGCCATCAGTGGGGGGGCGGGAAACCAAGAGACCCAGTACTTC. This sequence encodes CAISGGAGNQETQYF.

The chain has TRBV7-4 and TRBJ2-3, with D possibly being TRBD1 (6 bases). CDR1 and CDR2 from the germline V gene are SGHVT and SQSDAQ. Trimming took 5 bases from V and 10 from J, leaving 19 bases between them. This CDR3 contains 14 residues. The CDR3 nucleotides read TGTGCCAGCAGCCTACAGGGAACCCCAAAGGCGCAGTATTTT. As protein: CASSLQGTPKAQYF.

The gene calls are TRBV29-1 and TRBJ2-3, with D hard to call. The V end was cut by 5 bases, the J end by 2 bases, with 8 bases between. In germline, CDR1 is SQVTM, CDR2 ANQGSEA. The length of the CDR3 is 12 residues. The CDR3 DNA follows: TGCAGCGTTACCCTGTTCACAGATACGCAGTATTTT. It yields the protein CSVTLFTDTQYF.

The rearrangement joins TRBV5-1 to TRBJ1-5; tentative D call: TRBD1 (6 bases). V lost 0 bases, J lost 6 bases, and 10 bases lay in between. The CDR3 is 14 residues long. The germline CDR1 and CDR2 sequences are SGHRS and YFSETQ. The CDR3 loop reads CASSLGQEGQPQHF. The CDR3 nucleotides are TGCGCCAGCAGCTTGGGACAGGAGGGTCAGCCCCAGCATTTT.

This clone occurred once. The chain carries TRBV9 and TRBJ2-7, with 11 bases fitting TRBD1. This CDR3 comprises 15 residues. Germline V gene data show CDR1 as SGDLS and CDR2 as YYNGEE. The trim removed 4 bases at V and 0 bases at J, leaving 3 bases unmatched. The DNA of the CDR3 is TGTGCCAGCAGCAGGGGACAGGGGGGCTCCTACGAGCAGTACTTC. Translation: CASSRGQGGSYEQYF.

This chain connects TRBV3-1 (or the pseudogene TRBV3-2) to TRBJ1-6; D is undetermined. V shed 5 bases and J shed 3 bases, with 2 bases lying between them. The CDR3 consists of 12 residues. From germline, CDR1 is LGHDT and CDR2 YNNKEL (reference sequence). As DNA, the CDR3 is TGTGCCAGCAGCTACTATAATTCACCCCTCCACTTT. Protein sequence: CASSYYNSPLHF.

The rearrangement uses TRBV29-1 and TRBJ2-1; D ambiguous. The CDR3 totals 14 residues. V was cut by 5 bases and J by 4 bases, with 15 bases left in between. Germline V CDR1 and CDR2: SQVTM, ANQGSEA. The DNA of the CDR3 is TGCAGCGTTTTATCACTCAAAACTTACAATGAGCAGTTCTTC. Protein: CSVLSLKTYNEQFF.